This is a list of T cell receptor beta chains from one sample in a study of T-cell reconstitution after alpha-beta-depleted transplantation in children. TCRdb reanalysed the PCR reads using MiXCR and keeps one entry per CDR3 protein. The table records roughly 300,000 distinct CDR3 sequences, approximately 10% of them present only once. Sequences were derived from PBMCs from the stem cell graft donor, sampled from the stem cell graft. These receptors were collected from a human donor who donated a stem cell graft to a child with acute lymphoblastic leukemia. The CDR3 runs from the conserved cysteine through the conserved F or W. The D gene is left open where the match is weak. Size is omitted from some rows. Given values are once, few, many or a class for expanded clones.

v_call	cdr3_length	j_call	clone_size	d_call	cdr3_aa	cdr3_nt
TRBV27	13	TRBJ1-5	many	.	CASSSSSNQPQHF	TGTGCCAGCAGTTCTAGTAGCAATCAGCCCCAGCATTTT
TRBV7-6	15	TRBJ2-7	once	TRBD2	CASSLGGLAVYEQYF	TGTGCCAGCAGCTTAGGGGGACTAGCAGTCTACGAGCAGTACTTC
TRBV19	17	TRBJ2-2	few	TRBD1	CASNPSVGQGLTGELFF	TGTGCCAGTAATCCTTCTGTCGGACAGGGTCTGACCGGGGAGCTGTTTTTT
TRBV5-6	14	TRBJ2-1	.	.	CASARMSSYNEQFF	TGTGCCAGCGCTCGGATGAGCTCCTACAATGAGCAGTTCTTC
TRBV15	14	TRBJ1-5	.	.	CATSRDSRDQPQHF	TGTGCCACCAGCAGAGATTCCAGGGATCAGCCCCAGCATTTT
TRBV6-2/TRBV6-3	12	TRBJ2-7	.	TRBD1	CASKGQGYEQYF	TGTGCCAGCAAAGGACAGGGCTACGAGCAGTACTTC
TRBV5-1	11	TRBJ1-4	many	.	CASSLGEKLFF	TGTGCCAGCAGTTTAGGGGAAAAACTGTTTTTT
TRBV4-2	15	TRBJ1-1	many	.	CASSRPDRRNTEAFF	TGTGCCAGCAGCCGACCGGACAGAAGGAACACTGAAGCTTTCTTT
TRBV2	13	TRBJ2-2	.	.	CASRLGVTGELFF	TGTGCCAGCAGGTTGGGGGTCACCGGGGAGCTGTTTTTT
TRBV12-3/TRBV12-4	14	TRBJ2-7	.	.	CASTGRPGVLKQYF	TGTGCCAGCACCGGAAGACCAGGCGTACTCAAGCAGTACTTC
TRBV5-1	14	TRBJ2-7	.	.	CASRERQGAYEQYF	TGCGCCAGCAGAGAAAGGCAGGGAGCCTACGAGCAGTACTTC
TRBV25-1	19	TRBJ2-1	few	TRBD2	CASSGPGTSGSPIYNEQFF	TGTGCCAGCAGTGGGCCCGGGACTAGCGGGAGCCCGATCTACAATGAGCAGTTCTTC
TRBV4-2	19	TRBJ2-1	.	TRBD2	CASSQDPISGSGSYNEQFF	TGTGCCAGCAGCCAAGACCCCATTAGCGGGAGCGGCTCCTACAATGAGCAGTTCTTC
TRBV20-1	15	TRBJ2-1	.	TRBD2	CSAPTSGRIYNEQFF	TGCAGTGCTCCGACTAGCGGGAGAATATACAATGAGCAGTTCTTC
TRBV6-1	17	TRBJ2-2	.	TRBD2	CASSLWTSGRKNGELFF	TGTGCCAGCAGCCTTTGGACTAGCGGGAGGAAGAACGGGGAGCTGTTTTTT
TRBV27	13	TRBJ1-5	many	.	CASSWGSNQPQHF	TGTGCCAGCAGTTGGGGTAGCAATCAGCCCCAGCATTTT
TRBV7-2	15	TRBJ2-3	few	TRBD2	CASRFGRAGTDTQYF	TGTGCCAGCAGATTCGGGAGGGCTGGCACAGATACGCAGTATTTT
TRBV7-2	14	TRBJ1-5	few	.	CASSLVGTAGPQHF	TGTGCCAGCAGCTTAGTGGGCACCGCGGGACCCCAGCATTTT
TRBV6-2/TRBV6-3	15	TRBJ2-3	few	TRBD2	CASSYSTSGVRTQYF	TGTGCCAGCAGTTATTCGACTAGCGGGGTCCGCACGCAGTATTTT
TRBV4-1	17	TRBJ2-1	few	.	CASSLRGGASSYNEQFF	TGCGCCAGCAGCCTCCGTGGTGGCGCGAGCTCCTACAATGAGCAGTTCTTC
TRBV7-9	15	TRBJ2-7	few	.	CASSLVVAGRYEQYF	TGTGCCAGCAGCTTAGTAGTCGCAGGGAGGTACGAGCAGTACTTC
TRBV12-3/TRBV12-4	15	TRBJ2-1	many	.	CASSLAGGLGNEQFF	TGTGCCAGCAGTTTAGCGGGAGGTTTGGGTAATGAGCAGTTCTTC
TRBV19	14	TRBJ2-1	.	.	CASSIKDGDNEQFF	TGTGCCAGTAGTATAAAGGATGGCGACAATGAGCAGTTCTTC
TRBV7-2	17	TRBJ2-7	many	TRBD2	CASSLGRPLAGPYEQYF	TGTGCCAGCAGCTTAGGACGGCCCCTAGCGGGACCCTACGAGCAGTACTTC
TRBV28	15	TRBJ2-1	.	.	CASSFSAGVSNEQFF	TGTGCCAGCAGTTTTAGCGCTGGTGTGTCCAATGAGCAGTTCTTC
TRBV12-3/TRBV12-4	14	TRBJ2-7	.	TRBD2	CASRDLAGVYEQYF	TGTGCCAGCAGAGACCTAGCGGGAGTCTACGAGCAGTACTTC
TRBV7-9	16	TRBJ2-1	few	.	CASSAGRLALPNEQFF	TGTGCCAGCAGCGCGGGCCGTCTAGCCCTCCCCAATGAGCAGTTCTTC
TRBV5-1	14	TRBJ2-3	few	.	CASRGSAGTDTQYF	TGCGCCAGCAGAGGCTCGGCGGGCACAGATACGCAGTATTTT
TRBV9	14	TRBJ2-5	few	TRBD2	CASSVSSGRTLQYF	TGTGCCAGCAGCGTCTCTAGCGGGAGGACCCTCCAGTACTTC
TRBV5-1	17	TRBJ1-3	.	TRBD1	CASSLPLQGASGNTIYF	TGCGCCAGCAGCTTACCCCTACAGGGGGCCTCTGGAAACACCATATATTTT
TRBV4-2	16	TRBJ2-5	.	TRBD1	CASSQEYRGRWETQYF	TGTGCCAGCAGCCAAGAGTACAGGGGGCGGTGGGAGACCCAGTACTTC
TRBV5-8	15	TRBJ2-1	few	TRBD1	CASSLQGSPYNEQFF	TGTGCCAGCAGCCTACAGGGGAGCCCCTACAATGAGCAGTTCTTC
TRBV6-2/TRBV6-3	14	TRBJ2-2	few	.	CATWGSVLPGELFF	TGTGCCACCTGGGGGTCTGTACTTCCCGGGGAGCTGTTTTTT
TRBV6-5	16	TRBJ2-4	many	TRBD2	CASSYSSGWFLNIQYF	TGTGCCAGCAGTTACTCTAGCGGGTGGTTCTTGAACATTCAGTACTTC
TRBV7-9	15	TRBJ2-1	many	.	CASSLDAATRNEQFF	TGTGCCAGCAGCTTAGATGCGGCTACCAGGAATGAGCAGTTCTTC
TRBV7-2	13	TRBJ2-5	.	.	CASSWGPEETQYF	TGTGCCAGCAGCTGGGGGCCGGAAGAGACCCAGTACTTC
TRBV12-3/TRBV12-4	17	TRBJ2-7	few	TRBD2	CASRAGRFSGKEYEQYF	TGTGCCAGCAGAGCCGGCCGTTTTAGCGGGAAAGAGTACGAGCAGTACTTC
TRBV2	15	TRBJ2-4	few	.	CASSAPGPTLNIQYF	TGTGCCAGCAGTGCCCCGGGACCCACTCTAAACATTCAGTACTTC
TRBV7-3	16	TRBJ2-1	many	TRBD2	CASSLRGPSGKAGQFF	TGTGCCAGCAGCTTAAGGGGGCCTAGCGGGAAAGCTGGGCAGTTCTTC
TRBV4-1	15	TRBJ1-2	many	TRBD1	CASSQPPTGDAGYTF	TGCGCCAGCAGCCAACCCCCCACAGGGGACGCTGGCTACACCTTC
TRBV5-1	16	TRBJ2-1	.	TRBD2	CASSLAGTSGYNEQFF	TGCGCCAGCAGCTTGGCCGGGACTAGCGGTTACAATGAGCAGTTCTTC
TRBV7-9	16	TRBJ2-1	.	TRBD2	CASSPRTSGLSDEQFF	TGTGCCAGCAGCCCCCGGACTAGCGGGCTGAGCGATGAGCAGTTCTTC
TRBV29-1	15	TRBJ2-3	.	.	CSVRDGSRTPDTQYF	TGCAGCGTTCGGGACGGCAGCCGGACCCCAGATACGCAGTATTTT
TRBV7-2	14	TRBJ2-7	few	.	CASSLGWDMGEQYF	TGTGCCAGCAGCTTAGGTTGGGACATGGGGGAGCAGTACTTC
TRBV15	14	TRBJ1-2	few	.	CATSRDLDRTGYTF	TGTGCCACCAGCAGAGATTTGGACAGAACTGGCTACACCTTC
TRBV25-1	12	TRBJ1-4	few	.	CASRQGWEKLFF	TGTGCCAGCAGACAGGGATGGGAAAAACTGTTTTTT
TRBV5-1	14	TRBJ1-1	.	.	CASTLAGMNTEAFF	TGCGCCAGTACCCTCGCAGGGATGAACACTGAAGCTTTCTTT
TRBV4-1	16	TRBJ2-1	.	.	CASSHAYSRDQGEQFF	TGCGCCAGCAGCCATGCGTATTCCCGGGACCAAGGGGAGCAGTTCTTC
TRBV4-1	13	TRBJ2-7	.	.	CASSQGRDPEQYF	TGCGCCAGCAGCCAAGGTAGAGATCCAGAGCAGTACTTC
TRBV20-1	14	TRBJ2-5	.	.	CSATDRLIQETQYF	TGCAGTGCTACTGACAGGCTGATCCAAGAGACCCAGTACTTC
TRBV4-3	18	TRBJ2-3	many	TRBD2	CASSQDQMLGRSGDTQYF	TGCGCCAGCAGCCAAGATCAAATGCTCGGGAGGAGTGGAGATACGCAGTATTTT
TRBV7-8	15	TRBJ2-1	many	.	CASSLSAGPPNEQFF	TGTGCCAGCAGCTTATCCGCAGGGCCTCCTAATGAGCAGTTCTTC
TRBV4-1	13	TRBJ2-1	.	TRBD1	CASSQDRGPEQFF	TGCGCCAGCAGCCAAGACAGGGGGCCTGAGCAGTTCTTC
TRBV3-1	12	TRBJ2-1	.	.	CASSDVGREQFF	TGTGCCAGCAGCGACGTCGGGCGTGAGCAGTTCTTC